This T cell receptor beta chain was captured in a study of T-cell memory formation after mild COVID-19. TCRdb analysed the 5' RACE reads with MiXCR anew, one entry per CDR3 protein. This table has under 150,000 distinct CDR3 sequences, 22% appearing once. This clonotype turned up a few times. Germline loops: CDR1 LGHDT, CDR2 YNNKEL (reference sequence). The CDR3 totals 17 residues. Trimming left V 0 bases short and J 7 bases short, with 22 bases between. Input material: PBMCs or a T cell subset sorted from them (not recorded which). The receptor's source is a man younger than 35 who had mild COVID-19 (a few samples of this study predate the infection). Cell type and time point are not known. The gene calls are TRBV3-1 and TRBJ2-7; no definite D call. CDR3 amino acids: CASSQEPAHNPGWEQYF. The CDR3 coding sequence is TGTGCCAGCAGCCAAGAACCGGCACACAACCCCGGTTGGGAGCAGTACTTC.